The rows below give T cell receptor beta chains drawn from one sample of a study of cytomegalovirus exposure and HLA in healthy donors. Using immunoSEQ multiplex PCR, the repertoire was profiled, and TCRdb retains in-frame clones only, with some absent. The top ten hold approximately 9.7% of the sample, which has 140,000 to 150,000 clones, 70% to 85% seen once. The sample was PBMCs. Source of these receptors: a woman aged 60-75 years in good health and CMV-seropositive. CDR3s leave out the opening cysteine and the closing phenylalanine or tryptophan. Each record gives: J gene, clone size, V gene, CDR3 protein. Clone size appears in some rows only: once, few, many, or a class for an expanded clone.

j_gene: NA
abundance: NA
v_gene: TRBV30
CDR3aa: AWSEKGPYEQY

j_gene: TRBJ2-7
abundance: NA
v_gene: TRBV30
CDR3aa: AWSAGTGGYEQY

j_gene: TRBJ1-1
abundance: NA
v_gene: TRBV7-9
CDR3aa: ASSLGAGRSLADTEAF

j_gene: TRBJ1-1
abundance: NA
v_gene: TRBV30
CDR3aa: AWKVRGTPGTEAF

j_gene: TRBJ2-5
abundance: once
v_gene: TRBV29-1
CDR3aa: SALRGSVETQY

j_gene: TRBJ2-3
abundance: NA
v_gene: TRBV7-9
CDR3aa: ASSPRSGLAVITDTQY

j_gene: TRBJ1-2
abundance: NA
v_gene: TRBV29-1
CDR3aa: SVLGTGQRYT

j_gene: TRBJ1-5
abundance: NA
v_gene: TRBV28
CDR3aa: AVSVYSNQPQH

j_gene: TRBJ2-1
abundance: NA
v_gene: TRBV25-1
CDR3aa: ASSELTSGSEQF

j_gene: TRBJ1-1
abundance: NA
v_gene: TRBV15
CDR3aa: ATSRDAAGGAF

j_gene: TRBJ2-7
abundance: NA
v_gene: TRBV5-1
CDR3aa: ASSMGGTSGSYEQY

j_gene: TRBJ2-7
abundance: NA
v_gene: TRBV11-2
CDR3aa: ASSLGPGPLEQY

j_gene: TRBJ2-5
abundance: NA
v_gene: TRBV7-6
CDR3aa: ASSSLAGGQETQY

j_gene: TRBJ1-2
abundance: few
v_gene: TRBV4-3
CDR3aa: ASSQGDYGYT

j_gene: TRBJ2-5
abundance: few
v_gene: TRBV5-8
CDR3aa: ASSLNGQETQY

j_gene: TRBJ2-7
abundance: NA
v_gene: TRBV27
CDR3aa: ASSPLGSETSYEQY

j_gene: TRBJ1-5
abundance: NA
v_gene: TRBV2
CDR3aa: ASRVQGAGQPQH

j_gene: TRBJ2-7
abundance: NA
v_gene: TRBV10-1
CDR3aa: ASKEGRGDEQY

j_gene: TRBJ2-4
abundance: NA
v_gene: TRBV28
CDR3aa: ASSFSLGTVSGGTKNIQY

j_gene: TRBJ2-5
abundance: few
v_gene: TRBV28
CDR3aa: ASSFVSGRAETQY

j_gene: TRBJ1-1
abundance: once
v_gene: TRBV7-9
CDR3aa: ASSDRVVTEAF

j_gene: TRBJ2-3
abundance: once
v_gene: TRBV7-9
CDR3aa: ASSRGDLTDTQY

j_gene: TRBJ2-7
abundance: once
v_gene: TRBV7-9
CDR3aa: ASSPSRTGREAEQY

j_gene: TRBJ2-7
abundance: NA
v_gene: TRBV7-2
CDR3aa: ASSLAVGGRTEQY

j_gene: TRBJ2-2
abundance: NA
v_gene: TRBV30
CDR3aa: AWSGTGWTGELF

j_gene: TRBJ2-7
abundance: NA
v_gene: TRBV25-1
CDR3aa: ASSHDSRGNYEQY

j_gene: TRBJ2-1
abundance: NA
v_gene: TRBV5-6
CDR3aa: ASSFHQEFYEQF

j_gene: TRBJ2-7
abundance: NA
v_gene: TRBV19
CDR3aa: ASSGLGLAGVEQY

j_gene: TRBJ2-3
abundance: once
v_gene: TRBV4-1
CDR3aa: ASSHPGGLAGGGTDTQY

j_gene: TRBJ1-1
abundance: NA
v_gene: TRBV27
CDR3aa: ASSPQPGWVAF

j_gene: TRBJ2-6
abundance: NA
v_gene: TRBV2
CDR3aa: ASRSRAGANVLT

j_gene: TRBJ1-3
abundance: NA
v_gene: TRBV10-3
CDR3aa: AIRADRGSNTGNTIY

j_gene: TRBJ2-2
abundance: NA
v_gene: TRBV27
CDR3aa: ASSPTWVAAGELF

j_gene: TRBJ1-5
abundance: NA
v_gene: TRBV15
CDR3aa: ATSREQGGWSNQPQH

j_gene: TRBJ1-1
abundance: NA
v_gene: TRBV7-9
CDR3aa: ASSLDWGGSTEAF

j_gene: TRBJ2-7
abundance: NA
v_gene: TRBV6-5
CDR3aa: ASSRGLAGAYEQY

j_gene: TRBJ1-1
abundance: NA
v_gene: TRBV4-1
CDR3aa: ASSRTANTEAF

j_gene: TRBJ2-3
abundance: NA
v_gene: TRBV2
CDR3aa: ASSVLKGGTDTQY

j_gene: TRBJ2-3
abundance: NA
v_gene: TRBV7-2
CDR3aa: ASSLGSGGSGTDTQY